Listed here are 6 T cell receptor beta chains from one sample, sequenced in a study of blood T cell repertoires in COVID-19. Some clones are missing from TCRdb's copy, which holds only in-frame ones; the method was immunoSEQ multiplex PCR. The table lists approximately 65,000 clones, around 79% of them singletons, with about 18% in the top ten. The sample comprised peripheral blood. The receptors were gathered from a man aged 60 to 69 with acute or convalescent COVID-19.

J is TRBJ2-1 and V is TRBV6-5, with D possibly being TRBD1 (5 bases). This CDR3 has 13 residues. The ends were cut back, 5 bases at V and 9 bases at J, with 14 bases in the middle. Germline V gene sequence: CDR1 MNHEY, CDR2 SVGAGI. The CDR3 DNA is TGTGCCAGCAGTCCCAGGGTAAGGAGTGAGCAGTTCTTC. This gives the protein CASSPRVRSEQFF.

J is TRBJ1-3 and V is TRBV19; a weak D match, TRBD1 (5 bases). Per the germline V gene, CDR1 is LNHDA and CDR2 is SQIVND (reference sequence). V was clipped by 5 bases and J by 0 bases, with 14 bases between them. This CDR3 comprises 16 residues. DNA of the CDR3: TGTGCCAGTAGTGGGGGGACGTGGAGCTCTGGAAACACCATATATTTT. Its protein is CASSGGTWSSGNTIYF.

This chain joins TRBV15 and TRBJ2-5; 9 nucleotides align to TRBD1. The junction had 8 bases not matched to a gene; V was cut back by 8 bases and J by 1 base. This CDR3 has 15 amino acids. CDR1 LNHNV and CDR2 YYDKDF come from the germline V gene (reference sequence). The CDR3 nucleotides are TGTGCCACCGGAACGGGACAGGGTGGCCAAGAGACCCAGTACTTC. This gives the protein CATGTGQGGQETQYF.

This clone occurred once. The rearrangement links TRBV14 to TRBJ2-7; no reliable D call. This CDR3 has 12 amino acids. Germline CDR1 reads SGHDN; CDR2 reads FVKESK. The ends were cut back, 10 bases at V and 7 bases at J, with 17 bases in the middle. For the CDR3, the DNA is TGTGCCACCTGCTCGGTTGGTCGAGAGCAGTACTTC. Translation: CATCSVGREQYF.

This chain connects TRBV9 to TRBJ2-7; TRBD2 agrees at 10 bases. Trimming took 0 bases from V and 3 from J; bases not matched to a gene: 3. The CDR3 has 15 amino acids. Germline CDR1 SGDLS, CDR2 YYNGEE. The CDR3 DNA reads TGTGCCAGCAGCGTAGGCCTAGCGGGAGACTACGAGCAGTACTTC. Encoded protein: CASSVGLAGDYEQYF.

This chain links TRBV7-3 with TRBJ2-7; TRBD2 aligns across 7 bases. J gave up 5 bases and V 5 bases, and 15 bases lay outside the gene matches. Germline CDR1 and CDR2: SGHTA and FQGTGA. CDR3 size: 16 residues. The CDR3 region is CASSPTWRELQHEQYF. Here the CDR3 DNA reads TGTGCCAGCAGCCCGACCTGGCGGGAGCTTCAACACGAGCAGTACTTC.